This is a list of T cell receptor beta chains from one sample in a study of blood T cell repertoires in COVID-19. Sequencing was performed with immunoSEQ multiplex PCR; in TCRdb, only in-frame clones are kept and a portion is missing. The sample consists of roughly 200,000 clones, roughly 85% of them appearing once. The sequencing sample was made of PBMCs or T cells enriched from blood (not recorded which). These receptors came from a man in his forties who had recovered from COVID-19. CDR3s leave out the opening cysteine and the closing phenylalanine or tryptophan. D genes are given only for firm matches.

V	length	D	J	CDR3
TRBV4-2	15	.	TRBJ2-2	ASSQPGLSTNTGELF
TRBV24-1	17	TRBD1	TRBJ2-5	ATSEGATGGADSTETQY
TRBV4-1	10	.	TRBJ2-1	ASSQVQNEQF
TRBV30	11	.	TRBJ2-7	AWSVVQDYEQY
TRBV6-4	12	.	TRBJ2-7	ASLDRNSFYEQY
TRBV6-5	12	.	TRBJ2-7	ARLARGVNYEQY
TRBV6-2/TRBV6-3	12	.	TRBJ1-2	ASSYRARNYGYT
TRBV6-5	12	.	TRBJ1-2	ASRPGGASYGYT
TRBV29-1	11	.	TRBJ2-1	SVDSLANNEQF
TRBV12-3/TRBV12-4	11	.	TRBJ2-1	ASSLDRNNEQF
TRBV9	13	TRBD2	TRBJ2-1	ASSPQGLADNEQF
TRBV5-1	12	.	TRBJ2-2	ASSLASRSGELF
TRBV4-1	12	TRBD1	TRBJ1-2	ASSQGQGADGYT
TRBV6-5	13	.	TRBJ2-7	ASKKDGTSSYEQY
TRBV7-8	14	.	TRBJ2-1	AIGDWKLNLYNEQF
TRBV2	14	.	TRBJ2-1	ASRLLGSPSYNEQF
TRBV2	12	TRBD1	TRBJ2-7	ASSVQGASNEQY
TRBV9	13	TRBD2	TRBJ2-1	ASSVELAGNNEQF
TRBV27	16	TRBD1	TRBJ1-5	ASSPMIQGAEAPQPQH
TRBV6-5	13	TRBD2	TRBJ2-1	ASSYSGGGPNEQF
TRBV4-1	13	.	TRBJ1-4	ASSQVGWEEEKLF
TRBV28	11	.	TRBJ2-2	ASNWGHTGELF
TRBV5-1	11	.	TRBJ1-1	ASSLLLNTEAF
TRBV19	13	TRBD2	TRBJ2-3	ASSIGLAGGDTQY
TRBV5-1	11	.	TRBJ1-1	ASSLNLNTEAF
TRBV2	11	TRBD1	TRBJ2-7	ASSKDREYEQY
TRBV7-3	13	.	TRBJ2-3	ASSLMGRTTDTQY
TRBV28	13	.	TRBJ1-5	ASSLAGAREQPQH
TRBV5-1	14	TRBD2	TRBJ2-1	ASSLGSGIGYNEQF
TRBV4-1	13	TRBD2	TRBJ2-7	ASSQEWGGSGEQY
TRBV6-5	11	.	TRBJ1-2	ASTLGGSYGYT
TRBV5-6	11	.	TRBJ2-1	ASSVGTRNEQF
TRBV30	13	TRBD2	TRBJ2-5	ANQGTSAVRETQY
TRBV3-1/TRBV3-2	13	.	TRBJ2-7	ASSPEGLATYEQY
TRBV11-3	12	.	TRBJ2-3	ASSLRGNTDTQY
TRBV12-3/TRBV12-4	9	.	TRBJ1-1	ASTSDTEAF
TRBV3-1/TRBV3-2	12	TRBD1	TRBJ2-7	ASSQPGQVYEQY
TRBV9	13	TRBD2	TRBJ2-1	ASSAGLAGNNEQF
TRBV2	14	.	TRBJ1-1	ASSEQGGPMNTEAF
TRBV6-5	12	.	TRBJ2-7	ASSPTQGTYEQY
TRBV3-1/TRBV3-2	11	TRBD2	TRBJ2-7	ASSQRGAYEQY
TRBV30	10	TRBD2	TRBJ2-7	AWSVAGYEQY
TRBV9	15	TRBD1	TRBJ1-3	ASSEQTGEVAGNTIY
TRBV6-2/TRBV6-3	12	.	TRBJ1-6	ASSYTGLDSPLH
TRBV12-2	15	.	TRBJ1-2	ASRVPTDRDLNYGYT
TRBV20-1	12	TRBD1	TRBJ2-7	SASSGTDRREQY
TRBV6-2/TRBV6-3	15	TRBD1	TRBJ1-5	ASSYLRGGSSNQPQH
TRBV13	15	TRBD2	TRBJ2-7	ASSPYEREGRDGEQY
TRBV7-2	14	TRBD2	TRBJ2-7	ASSLAGGPSAYEQY
TRBV10-3	11	.	TRBJ1-5	AISEGGNQPQH